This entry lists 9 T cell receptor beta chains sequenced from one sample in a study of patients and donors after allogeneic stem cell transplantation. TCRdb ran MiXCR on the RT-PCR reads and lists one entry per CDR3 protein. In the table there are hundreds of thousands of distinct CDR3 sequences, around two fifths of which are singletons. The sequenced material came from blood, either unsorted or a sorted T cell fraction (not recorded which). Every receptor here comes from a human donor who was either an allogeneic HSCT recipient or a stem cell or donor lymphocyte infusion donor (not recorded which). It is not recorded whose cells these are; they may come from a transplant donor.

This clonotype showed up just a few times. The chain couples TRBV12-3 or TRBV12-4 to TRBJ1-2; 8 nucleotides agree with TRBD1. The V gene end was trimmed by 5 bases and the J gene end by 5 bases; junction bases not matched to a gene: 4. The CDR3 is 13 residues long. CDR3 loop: CASSTTGGYGYTF. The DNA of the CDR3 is TGTGCCAGCAGTACCACAGGGGGTTATGGCTACACCTTC.

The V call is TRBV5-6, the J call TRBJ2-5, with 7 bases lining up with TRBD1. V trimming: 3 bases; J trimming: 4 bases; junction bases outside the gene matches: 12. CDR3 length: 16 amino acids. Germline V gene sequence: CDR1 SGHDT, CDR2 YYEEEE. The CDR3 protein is CASSWDLQGFRETQYF. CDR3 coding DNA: TGTGCCAGCAGCTGGGATCTACAGGGGTTTCGAGAGACCCAGTACTTC.

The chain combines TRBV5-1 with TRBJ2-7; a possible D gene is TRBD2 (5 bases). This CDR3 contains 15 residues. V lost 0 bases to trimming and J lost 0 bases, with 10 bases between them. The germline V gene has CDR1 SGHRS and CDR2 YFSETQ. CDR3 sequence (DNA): TGCGCCAGCAGCTTGGTCATAGCGAGCTCCTACGAGCAGTACTTC. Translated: CASSLVIASSYEQYF.

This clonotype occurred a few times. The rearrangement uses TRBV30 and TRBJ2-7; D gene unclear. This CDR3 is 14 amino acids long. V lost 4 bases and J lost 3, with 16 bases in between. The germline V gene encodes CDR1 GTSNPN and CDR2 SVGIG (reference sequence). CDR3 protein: CAWIPGTVSYEQYF. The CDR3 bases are TGTGCCTGGATCCCAGGCACGGTGAGCTACGAGCAGTACTTC.

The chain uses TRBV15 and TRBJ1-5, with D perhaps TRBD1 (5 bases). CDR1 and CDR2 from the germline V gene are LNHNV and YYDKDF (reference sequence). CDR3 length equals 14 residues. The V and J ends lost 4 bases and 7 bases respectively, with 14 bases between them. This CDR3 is CATSIQGAGQPQHF. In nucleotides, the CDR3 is TGTGCCACCAGCATTCAGGGAGCGGGACAGCCCCAGCATTTT.

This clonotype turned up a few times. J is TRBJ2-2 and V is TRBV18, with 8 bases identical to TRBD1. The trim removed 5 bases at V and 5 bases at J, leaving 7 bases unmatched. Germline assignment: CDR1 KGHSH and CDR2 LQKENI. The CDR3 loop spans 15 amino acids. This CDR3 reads CASSSRTGWTGELFF. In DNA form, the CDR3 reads TGTGCCAGCTCATCGCGGACAGGGTGGACCGGGGAGCTGTTTTTT.

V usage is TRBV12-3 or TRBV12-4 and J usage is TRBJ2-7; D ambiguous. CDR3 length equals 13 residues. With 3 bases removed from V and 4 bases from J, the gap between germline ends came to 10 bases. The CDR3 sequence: CASSLRQTYEQYF. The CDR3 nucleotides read TGTGCCAGCAGTTTGAGGCAGACATACGAGCAGTACTTC.

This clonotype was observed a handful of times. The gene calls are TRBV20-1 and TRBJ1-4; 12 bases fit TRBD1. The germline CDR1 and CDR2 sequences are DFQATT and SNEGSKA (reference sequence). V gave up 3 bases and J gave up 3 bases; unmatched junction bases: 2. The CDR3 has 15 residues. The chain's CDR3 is CSARGQGAANEKLFF. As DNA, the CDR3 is TGCAGTGCTAGGGGACAGGGGGCGGCTAATGAAAAACTGTTTTTT.

This CDR3 reads CSVGRRPYEQYF. CDR3 DNA: TGCAGCGTTGGGCGCCGACCCTACGAGCAGTACTTC. This chain joins TRBV29-1 and TRBJ2-7; no clear D. This CDR3 is 12 amino acids long. V dropped 4 bases and J dropped 2 bases, with 9 bases sitting between them. Germline lookup yields CDR1 SQVTM and CDR2 ANQGSEA.